This T cell receptor (beta chain) was captured by sequencing in a study of cytomegalovirus exposure and HLA in healthy donors. TCRdb's copy holds only in-frame clones and misses some; the assay was immunoSEQ multiplex PCR. The profile covers 21,000 or so clones, with approximately 96% appearing a single time and 8% to 10% taken by the ten largest. Germline V gene data show CDR1 as MNHEY and CDR2 as SVGAGI. CDR3 length: 12 amino acids. The V and J ends lost 6 bases and 7 bases, in that order; junction bases with no gene match: 5. V gene TRBV6-5 combines with J gene TRBJ1-2; 7 bases map to TRBD1. This clonotype originated in a man in his thirties or forties in good health and CMV-seropositive. The sequenced sample consisted of PBMCs. The CDR3 DNA reads as TGTGCCAGCAGCGAGACAGGGTCTGGCTACACCTTC. Translating it yields CASSETGSGYTF.